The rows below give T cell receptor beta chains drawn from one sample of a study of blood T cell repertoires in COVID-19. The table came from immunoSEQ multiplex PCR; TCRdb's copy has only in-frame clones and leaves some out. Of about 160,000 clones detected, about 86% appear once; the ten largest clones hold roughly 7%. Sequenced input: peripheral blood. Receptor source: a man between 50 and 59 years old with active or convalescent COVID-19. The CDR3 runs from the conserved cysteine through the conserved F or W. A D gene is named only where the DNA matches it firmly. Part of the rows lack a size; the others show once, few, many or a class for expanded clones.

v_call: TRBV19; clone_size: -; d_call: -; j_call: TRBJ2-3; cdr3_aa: CASRVRRGSTDTQYF; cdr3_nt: TGTGCCAGTAGGGTTCGGCGGGGAAGCACAGATACGCAGTATTTT
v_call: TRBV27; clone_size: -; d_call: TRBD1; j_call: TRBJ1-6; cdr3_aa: CASSSTGGEGTYNSPLHF; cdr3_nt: TGTGCCAGCAGTTCAACAGGGGGCGAAGGCACCTATAATTCACCCCTCCACTTT
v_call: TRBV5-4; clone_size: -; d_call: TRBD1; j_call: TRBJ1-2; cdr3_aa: CASSFDPGTASNYGYTF; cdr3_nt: TGTGCCAGCAGCTTTGATCCCGGGACAGCTTCTAACTATGGCTACACCTTC
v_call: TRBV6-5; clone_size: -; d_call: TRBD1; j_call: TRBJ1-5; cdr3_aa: CASSYRGPGNQPQHF; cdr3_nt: TGTGCCAGCAGTTATAGGGGGCCAGGCAATCAGCCCCAGCATTTT
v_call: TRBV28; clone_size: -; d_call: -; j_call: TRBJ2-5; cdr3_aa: CASSSRVFQETQYF; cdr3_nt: TGTGCCAGCAGTTCCCGGGTTTTCCAAGAGACCCAGTACTTC
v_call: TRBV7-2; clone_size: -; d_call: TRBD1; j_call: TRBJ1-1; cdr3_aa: CASSPWTGANTEAFF; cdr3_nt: TGTGCCAGCAGCCCGTGGACAGGGGCGAACACTGAAGCTTTCTTT
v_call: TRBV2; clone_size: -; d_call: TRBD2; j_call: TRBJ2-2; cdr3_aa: CASSKLAGGGNTGELFF; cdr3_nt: TGTGCCAGCAGTAAACTAGCGGGAGGAGGTAACACCGGGGAGCTGTTTTTT
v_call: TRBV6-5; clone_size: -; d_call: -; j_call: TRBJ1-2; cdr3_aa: CASSYYSRDGYTF; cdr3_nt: TGTGCCAGCAGTTACTACTCGCGGGACGGCTACACCTTC
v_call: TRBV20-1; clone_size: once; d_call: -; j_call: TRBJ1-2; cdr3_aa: CSAQGVYGYTF; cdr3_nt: TGCAGTGCCCAGGGCGTTTATGGCTACACCTTC
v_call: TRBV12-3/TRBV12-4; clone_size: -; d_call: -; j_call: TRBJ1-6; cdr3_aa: CASSFAASQNLHF; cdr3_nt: TGTGCCAGCAGTTTCGCCGCCAGTCAGAATCTCCACTTT
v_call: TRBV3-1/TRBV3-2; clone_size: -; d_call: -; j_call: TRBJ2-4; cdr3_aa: CASSQAHAKNIQYF; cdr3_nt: TGTGCCAGCAGCCAAGCACACGCCAAAAACATTCAGTACTTC
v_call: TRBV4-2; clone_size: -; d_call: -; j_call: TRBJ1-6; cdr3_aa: CASSQGASYNSPLHF; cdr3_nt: TGTGCCAGCAGCCAAGGGGCGTCCTATAATTCACCCCTCCACTTT
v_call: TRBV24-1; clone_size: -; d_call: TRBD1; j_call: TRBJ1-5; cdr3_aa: CATSGPGQGDQPQHF; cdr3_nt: TGTGCCACCAGTGGCCCGGGACAGGGCGATCAGCCCCAGCATTTT
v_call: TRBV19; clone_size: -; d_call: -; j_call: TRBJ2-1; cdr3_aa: CASSIHTISNEQFF; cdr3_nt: TGTGCCAGTAGTATCCATACAATCAGCAATGAGCAGTTCTTC
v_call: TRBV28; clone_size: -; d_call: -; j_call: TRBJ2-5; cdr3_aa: CASSFPGTQYF; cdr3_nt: TGTGCCAGCAGCTTCCCGGGGACCCAGTACTTC
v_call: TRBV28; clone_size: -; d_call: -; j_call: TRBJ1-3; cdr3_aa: CASSPPGDATGNTIYF; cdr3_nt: TGTGCCAGCAGTCCGCCGGGTGACGCGACTGGAAACACCATATATTTT
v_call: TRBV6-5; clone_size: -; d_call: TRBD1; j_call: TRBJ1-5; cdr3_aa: CASSSRTGDSNQPQHF; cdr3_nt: TGTGCCAGCAGTTCCCGGACAGGTGATAGCAATCAGCCCCAGCATTTT
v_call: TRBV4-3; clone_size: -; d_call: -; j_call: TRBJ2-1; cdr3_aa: CASSQDLEALGSTDEQFF; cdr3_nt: TGCGCCAGCAGCCAAGATCTGGAGGCTCTAGGTTCTACGGATGAGCAGTTCTTC
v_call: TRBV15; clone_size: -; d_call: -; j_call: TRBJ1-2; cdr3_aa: CATSSSLGVGYGYTF; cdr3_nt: TGTGCCACCAGCAGCTCGTTGGGCGTCGGCTATGGCTACACCTTC
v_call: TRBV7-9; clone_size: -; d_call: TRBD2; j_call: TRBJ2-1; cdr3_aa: CASSLASSGGSYNEQFF; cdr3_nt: TGTGCCAGCAGCTTAGCGTCTAGCGGGGGCTCCTACAATGAGCAGTTCTTC
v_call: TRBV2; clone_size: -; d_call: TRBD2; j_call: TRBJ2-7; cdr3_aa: CASRFQRGAYEQYF; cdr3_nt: TGTGCCAGCAGGTTCCAGCGGGGTGCCTACGAGCAGTACTTC
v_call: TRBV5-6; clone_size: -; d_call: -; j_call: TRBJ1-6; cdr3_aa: CASSPRFEPNNSPLHF; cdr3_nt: TGTGCCAGCAGTCCGAGATTTGAACCTAATAATTCACCCCTCCACTTT
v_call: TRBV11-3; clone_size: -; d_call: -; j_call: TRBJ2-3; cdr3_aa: CASSLFRADTQYF; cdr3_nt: TGTGCCAGCAGCTTATTCAGGGCAGATACGCAGTATTTT
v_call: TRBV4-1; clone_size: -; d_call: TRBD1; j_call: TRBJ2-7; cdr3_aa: CASSQAPTGGEQYF; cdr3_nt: TGCGCCAGCAGCCAAGCCCCTACAGGGGGCGAGCAGTACTTC
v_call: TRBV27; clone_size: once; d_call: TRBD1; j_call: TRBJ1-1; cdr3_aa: CASSFSTGGDTEAFF; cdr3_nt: TGTGCCAGCAGTTTCTCGACAGGGGGGGACACTGAAGCTTTCTTT
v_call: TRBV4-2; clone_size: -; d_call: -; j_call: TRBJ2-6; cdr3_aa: CASSQTAGRSGANVLTF; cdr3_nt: TGTGCCAGCAGCCAAACTGCGGGACGCTCTGGGGCCAACGTCCTGACTTTC
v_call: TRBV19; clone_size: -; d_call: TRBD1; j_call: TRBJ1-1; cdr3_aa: CASSMTGLGTEAFF; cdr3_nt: TGTGCCAGTAGTATGACAGGGCTAGGCACTGAAGCTTTCTTT
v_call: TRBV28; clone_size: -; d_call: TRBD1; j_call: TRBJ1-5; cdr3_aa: CASRFQGAGQPQHF; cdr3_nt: TGTGCCAGCAGATTCCAGGGGGCAGGGCAGCCCCAGCATTTT
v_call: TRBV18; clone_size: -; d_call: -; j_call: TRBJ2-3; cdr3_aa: CASSPQLHTDSTDTQYF; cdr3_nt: TGTGCCAGCTCACCACAATTACACACAGACAGCACAGATACGCAGTATTTT
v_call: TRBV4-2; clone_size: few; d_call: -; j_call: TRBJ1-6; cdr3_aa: CASSIQGISGNSPLHF; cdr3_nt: TGTGCCAGCAGCATACAGGGCATAAGTGGGAATTCACCCCTCCACTTT
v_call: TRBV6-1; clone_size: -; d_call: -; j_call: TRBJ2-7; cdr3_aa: CASSELWAEQYF; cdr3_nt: TGTGCCAGCAGTGAATTGTGGGCCGAGCAGTACTTC
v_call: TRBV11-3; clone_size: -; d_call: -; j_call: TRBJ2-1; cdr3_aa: CASSLDPRTDNEQFF; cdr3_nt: TGTGCCAGCAGCTTAGATCCCCGGACAGACAATGAGCAGTTCTTC
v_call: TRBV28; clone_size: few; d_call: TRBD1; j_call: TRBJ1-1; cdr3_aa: CASSLPTWTGDHTEAFF; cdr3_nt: TGTGCCAGCAGTTTGCCCACTTGGACAGGCGATCACACTGAAGCTTTCTTT
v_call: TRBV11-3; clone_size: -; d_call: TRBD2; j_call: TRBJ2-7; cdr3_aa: CASSPSGLAVPYEQYF; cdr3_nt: TGTGCCAGCAGCCCCTCGGGACTAGCGGTCCCCTACGAGCAGTACTTC
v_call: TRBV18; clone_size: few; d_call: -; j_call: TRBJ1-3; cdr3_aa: CASSPWTANSGNTIYF; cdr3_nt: TGTGCCAGCTCACCCTGGACAGCCAACTCTGGAAACACCATATATTTT
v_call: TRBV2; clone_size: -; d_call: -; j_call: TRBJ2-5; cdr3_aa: CASSVLQQETQYF; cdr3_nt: TGTGCCAGCAGTGTACTCCAACAAGAGACCCAGTACTTC
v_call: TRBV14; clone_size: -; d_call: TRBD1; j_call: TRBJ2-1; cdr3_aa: CASSPRTGQGIGEQFF; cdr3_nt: TGTGCCAGCAGCCCTAGGACGGGACAGGGCATCGGTGAGCAGTTCTTC
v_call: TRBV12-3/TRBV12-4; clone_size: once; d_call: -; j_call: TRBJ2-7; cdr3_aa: CASSATSAYEQYF; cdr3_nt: TGTGCCAGCAGTGCAACAAGCGCCTACGAGCAGTACTTC
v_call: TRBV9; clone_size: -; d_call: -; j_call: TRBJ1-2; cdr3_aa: CASRGGAVGYTF; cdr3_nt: TGTGCCAGCCGCGGCGGGGCCGTTGGCTACACCTTC
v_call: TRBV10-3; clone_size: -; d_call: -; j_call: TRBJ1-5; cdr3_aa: CAIRDTGGNQPQHF; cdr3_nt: TGTGCCATCAGGGATACCGGGGGCAATCAGCCCCAGCATTTT
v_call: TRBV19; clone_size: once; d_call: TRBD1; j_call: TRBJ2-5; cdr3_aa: CASSIVMGDRGLQETQYF; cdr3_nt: TGTGCCAGTAGTATCGTAATGGGGGACAGGGGACTTCAAGAGACCCAGTACTTC
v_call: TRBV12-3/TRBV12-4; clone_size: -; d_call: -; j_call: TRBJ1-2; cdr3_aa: CASSPQYGYTF; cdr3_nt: TGTGCCAGCAGTCCCCAGTATGGCTACACCTTC
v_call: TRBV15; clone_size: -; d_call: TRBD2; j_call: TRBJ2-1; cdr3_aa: CATSGELAGHYNEQFF; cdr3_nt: TGTGCCACCAGCGGCGAACTAGCGGGACACTACAATGAGCAGTTCTTC
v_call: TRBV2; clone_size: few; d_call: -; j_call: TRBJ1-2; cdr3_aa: CASRSGGASRYGYTF; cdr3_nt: TGTGCCAGCAGATCGGGAGGGGCGTCCCGCTATGGCTACACCTTC
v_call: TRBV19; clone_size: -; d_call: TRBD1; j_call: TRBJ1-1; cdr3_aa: CASSITTGQVFF; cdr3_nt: TGTGCCAGTAGTATTACGACAGGGCAAGTTTTCTTT
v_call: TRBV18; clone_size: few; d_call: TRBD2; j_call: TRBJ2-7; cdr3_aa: CASSPSGTRTSYEQYF; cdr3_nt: TGTGCCAGCTCACCTTCCGGGACTAGGACATCCTACGAGCAGTACTTC
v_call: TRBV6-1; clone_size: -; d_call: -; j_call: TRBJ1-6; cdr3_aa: CASSEMAGPGSPLHF; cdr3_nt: TGTGCCAGCAGTGAAATGGCAGGGCCTGGGTCACCCCTCCACTTT
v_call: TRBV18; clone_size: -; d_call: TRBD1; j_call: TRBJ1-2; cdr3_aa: CASSVQGADGYTF; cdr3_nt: TGTGCCAGCTCAGTACAGGGGGCGGACGGCTACACCTTC
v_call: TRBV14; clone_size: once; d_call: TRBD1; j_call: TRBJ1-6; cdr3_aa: CASSQATGESYNSPLHF; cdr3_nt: TGTGCCAGCAGCCAAGCGACAGGGGAGTCCTATAATTCACCCCTCCACTTT
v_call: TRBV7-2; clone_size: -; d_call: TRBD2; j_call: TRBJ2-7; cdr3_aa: CASSLEGTSGGYEQYF; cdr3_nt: TGTGCCAGCAGCTTAGAGGGGACTAGCGGGGGTTACGAGCAGTACTTC
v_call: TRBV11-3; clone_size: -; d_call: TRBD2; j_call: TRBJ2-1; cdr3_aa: CASSLELWTSGKSSYNEQFF; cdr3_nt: TGTGCCAGCAGCTTAGAATTATGGACTAGCGGCAAAAGCTCCTACAATGAGCAGTTCTTC
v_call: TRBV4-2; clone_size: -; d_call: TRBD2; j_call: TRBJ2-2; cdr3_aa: CASSQESGGVTGELFF; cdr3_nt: TGTGCCAGCAGCCAAGAATCCGGGGGGGTTACCGGGGAGCTGTTTTTT
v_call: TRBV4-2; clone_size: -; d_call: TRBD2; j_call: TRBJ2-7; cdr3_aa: CASSRGQRGLAVEQYF; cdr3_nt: TGTGCCAGCAGCCGAGGACAGCGAGGACTAGCGGTAGAGCAGTACTTC